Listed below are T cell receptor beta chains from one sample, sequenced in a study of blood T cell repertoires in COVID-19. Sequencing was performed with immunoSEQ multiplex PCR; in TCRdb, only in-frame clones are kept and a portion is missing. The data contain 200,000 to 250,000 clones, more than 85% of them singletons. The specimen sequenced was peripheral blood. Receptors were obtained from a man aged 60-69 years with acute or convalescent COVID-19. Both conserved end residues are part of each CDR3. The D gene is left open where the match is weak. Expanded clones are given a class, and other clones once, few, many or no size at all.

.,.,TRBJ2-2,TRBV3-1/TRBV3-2,TGTGCCAGCAGCCAAGGTACGGGACACCACGGGGAGCTGTTTTTT,CASSQGTGHHGELFF
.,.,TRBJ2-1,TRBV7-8,TGTGCCAGCAGCAGGAACCGTCTAGCGGAGCAGTTCTTC,CASSRNRLAEQFF
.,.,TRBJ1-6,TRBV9,TGTGCCAACAATAACAGGGAATCCTATAATTCACCCCTCCACTTT,CANNNRESYNSPLHF
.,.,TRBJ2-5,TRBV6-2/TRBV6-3,TGTGCCAGCAGTTACCCCTCCGGGATCACCTACACCCAGTACTTC,CASSYPSGITYTQYF
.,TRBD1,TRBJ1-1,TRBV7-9,TGTGCCAGCAGCGTTAATCCGGGACAGCTCATGAACACTGAAGCTTTCTTT,CASSVNPGQLMNTEAFF
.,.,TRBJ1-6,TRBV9,TGTGCCAGCAGCGTGGCGGGGAATAATTCACCCCTCCACTTT,CASSVAGNNSPLHF
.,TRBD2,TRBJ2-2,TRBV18,TGTGCCAGCTCACCACCTAGCGGGGGACCCGGGGAGCTGTTTTTT,CASSPPSGGPGELFF
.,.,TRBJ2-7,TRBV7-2,TGTGCCAGCAGCCTAACAGTCCTGTACGAGCAGTACTTC,CASSLTVLYEQYF
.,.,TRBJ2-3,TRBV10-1,TGCGCCAGCAGTGATACGCAGGTGAACACAGATACGCAGTATTTT,CASSDTQVNTDTQYF
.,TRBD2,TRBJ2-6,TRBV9,TGTGCCAGCAGCGCAGATATGACAGCGGGGTTGCTCTCTGGGGCCAACGTCCTGACTTTC,CASSADMTAGLLSGANVLTF
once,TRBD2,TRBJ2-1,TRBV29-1,TGCAGCGTGGTCCCACTAGCGGGGGGTTCCTACAATGAGCAGTTCTTC,CSVVPLAGGSYNEQFF
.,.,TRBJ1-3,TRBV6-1,TGTGCCAGCAGTGAAGGGGGGGAGTTTCCCATATATTTT,CASSEGGEFPIYF
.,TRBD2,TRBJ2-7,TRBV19,TGTGCCAATAGTACTCTAGCGGCCACCTACGAGCAGTACTTC,CANSTLAATYEQYF
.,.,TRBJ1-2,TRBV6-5,TGTGCCAGCACCAACACAGGGCGCTATGGCTACACCTTC,CASTNTGRYGYTF
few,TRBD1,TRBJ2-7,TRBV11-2,TGTGCCAGCAGCCCAAACAGGGGATCGAACTACGAGCAGTACTTC,CASSPNRGSNYEQYF
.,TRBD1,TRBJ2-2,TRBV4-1,TGCGCCAGCAGCCAAGAGAGGGGGCGTGAGTGGATCACCGGGGAGCTGTTTTTT,CASSQERGREWITGELFF
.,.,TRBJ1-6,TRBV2,TGTGCCAGCAGATCAACCGGTTATAATTCACCCCTCCACTTT,CASRSTGYNSPLHF
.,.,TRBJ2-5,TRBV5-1,TGCGCCAGCAGCTTAAACCGCCAGGGCTACCTACAAGAGACCCAGTACTTC,CASSLNRQGYLQETQYF
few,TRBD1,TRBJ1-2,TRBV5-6,TGTGCCAGCAGCTCAGGGGGACAGGTTAACTATGGCTACACCTTC,CASSSGGQVNYGYTF
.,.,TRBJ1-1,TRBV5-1,TGCGCCAGCAGCTTCAGGGTCAACACTGAAGCTTTCTTT,CASSFRVNTEAFF
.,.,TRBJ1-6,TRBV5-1,TGCGCCAGCAGCTTGGAGCCTCAGGGTGCGAATTCACCCCTCCACTTT,CASSLEPQGANSPLHF
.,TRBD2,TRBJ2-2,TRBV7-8,TGTGCCAGCAGCTTGCTAGCGGGGGGGCCGCCCGGGGAGCTGTTTTTT,CASSLLAGGPPGELFF
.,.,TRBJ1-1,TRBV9,TGTGCCAGCAGCGTAGATCCAATGAACACTGAAGCTTTCTTT,CASSVDPMNTEAFF
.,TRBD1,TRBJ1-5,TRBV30,TGTGCCTGGAGCCATTCGCCCGGGACAGGAAATCAGCCCCAGCATTTT,CAWSHSPGTGNQPQHF
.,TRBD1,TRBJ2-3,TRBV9,TGTGCCAGCAGCGTAGGGGACAGGGATACGCAGTATTTT,CASSVGDRDTQYF
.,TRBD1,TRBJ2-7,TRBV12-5,TGTGCTAGTGGGGAATTGGACAGGCACTCCTACGAGCAGTACTTC,CASGELDRHSYEQYF
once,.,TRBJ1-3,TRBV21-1,TGTGCCAGCAGCAAAGTAAAGGACTTCTCTGGAAACACCATATATTTT,CASSKVKDFSGNTIYF
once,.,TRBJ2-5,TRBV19,TGTGCCAGTAATATACAGGGAGGGGAGACCCAGTACTTC,CASNIQGGETQYF
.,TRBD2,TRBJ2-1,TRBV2,TGTGCCAGCAGTTCCCGACTAGCGGGCAATGAGCAGTTCTTC,CASSSRLAGNEQFF
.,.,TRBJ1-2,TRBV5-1,TGCGCCAGCAGCTTGGAGGGGTCTAACTATGGCTACACCTTC,CASSLEGSNYGYTF
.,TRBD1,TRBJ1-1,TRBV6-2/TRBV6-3,TGTGCCAGCAGTTACGCGACAGGGGGCCCTTCTTGGACTGAAGCTTTCTTT,CASSYATGGPSWTEAFF
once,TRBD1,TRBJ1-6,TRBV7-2,TGTGCCAGCAGCCAAAACCGACAGGGGGCGCTAGGGTCACCCCTCCACTTT,CASSQNRQGALGSPLHF
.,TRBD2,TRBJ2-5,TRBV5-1,TGCGCCAGCAGCGACGGGACTAGCGGGGGACTCCAAGAGACCCAGTACTTC,CASSDGTSGGLQETQYF
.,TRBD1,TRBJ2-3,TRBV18,TGTGCCAGCTCATCTTACTCAGGGGGCGGCACAGATACGCAGTATTTT,CASSSYSGGGTDTQYF
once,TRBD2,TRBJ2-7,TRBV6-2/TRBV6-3,TGTGCCAGCAGTTACGGACTAGCGGGGGTACGGGGCGAGCAGTACTTC,CASSYGLAGVRGEQYF
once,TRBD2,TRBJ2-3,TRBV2,TGTGCCAGCAAGATGACTAGCGGGGGACGCACAGATACGCAGTATTTT,CASKMTSGGRTDTQYF
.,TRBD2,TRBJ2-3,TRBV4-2,TGTGCCAGCAGCTCACAGCGGGGGGGTCCAGATACGCAGTATTTT,CASSSQRGGPDTQYF
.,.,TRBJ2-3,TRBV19,TGTGCCAGTAGAATGGCGCCAATGGGGACTGACACGCAGTATTTT,CASRMAPMGTDTQYF
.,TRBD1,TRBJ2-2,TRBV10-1,TGCGCCAGCTCGGACAGGGGAAACACCGGGGAGCTGTTTTTT,CASSDRGNTGELFF
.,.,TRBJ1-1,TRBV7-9,TGTGCCAGCAGCTTTGGGGCCGCTTTCTTT,CASSFGAAFF
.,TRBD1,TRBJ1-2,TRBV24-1,TGTGCCACCAGTGATCCGGGACAGGCTGGTGGCTACACCTTC,CATSDPGQAGGYTF
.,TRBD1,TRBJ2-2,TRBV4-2,TGTGCCAGCAGCCGGCGACAGGGGGGGACCGGGGAGCTGTTTTTT,CASSRRQGGTGELFF
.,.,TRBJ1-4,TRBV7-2,TGTGCCAGCAGCTTAGATCGGGTTGCAACTAATGAAAAACTGTTTTTT,CASSLDRVATNEKLFF
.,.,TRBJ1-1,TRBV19,TGTGCCAGTAGCCCTAGGGGGAACACTGAAGCTTTCTTT,CASSPRGNTEAFF
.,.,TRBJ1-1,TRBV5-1,TGCGCCAGCAGCTTACACCGGGACGGGAGGGTGGCTTTCTTT,CASSLHRDGRVAFF
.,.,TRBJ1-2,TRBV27,TGTGCCAGCAGTTTCCAGGGGCGGGGGGGCTACACCTTC,CASSFQGRGGYTF
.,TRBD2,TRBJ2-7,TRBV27,TGTGCCAGCAGTTTGTGGACGGGGGGGCGTTTCTACGAGCAGTACTTC,CASSLWTGGRFYEQYF
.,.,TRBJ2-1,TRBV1,TGCACCAGCAGCCAACCTTCCCTAGCGGGGGGCAGCGATGAGCAGTTCTTC,CTSSQPSLAGGSDEQFF
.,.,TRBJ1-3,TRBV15,TGTGCCACCAGCAGAGTATCGGGTGCTGGAAACACCATATATTTT,CATSRVSGAGNTIYF